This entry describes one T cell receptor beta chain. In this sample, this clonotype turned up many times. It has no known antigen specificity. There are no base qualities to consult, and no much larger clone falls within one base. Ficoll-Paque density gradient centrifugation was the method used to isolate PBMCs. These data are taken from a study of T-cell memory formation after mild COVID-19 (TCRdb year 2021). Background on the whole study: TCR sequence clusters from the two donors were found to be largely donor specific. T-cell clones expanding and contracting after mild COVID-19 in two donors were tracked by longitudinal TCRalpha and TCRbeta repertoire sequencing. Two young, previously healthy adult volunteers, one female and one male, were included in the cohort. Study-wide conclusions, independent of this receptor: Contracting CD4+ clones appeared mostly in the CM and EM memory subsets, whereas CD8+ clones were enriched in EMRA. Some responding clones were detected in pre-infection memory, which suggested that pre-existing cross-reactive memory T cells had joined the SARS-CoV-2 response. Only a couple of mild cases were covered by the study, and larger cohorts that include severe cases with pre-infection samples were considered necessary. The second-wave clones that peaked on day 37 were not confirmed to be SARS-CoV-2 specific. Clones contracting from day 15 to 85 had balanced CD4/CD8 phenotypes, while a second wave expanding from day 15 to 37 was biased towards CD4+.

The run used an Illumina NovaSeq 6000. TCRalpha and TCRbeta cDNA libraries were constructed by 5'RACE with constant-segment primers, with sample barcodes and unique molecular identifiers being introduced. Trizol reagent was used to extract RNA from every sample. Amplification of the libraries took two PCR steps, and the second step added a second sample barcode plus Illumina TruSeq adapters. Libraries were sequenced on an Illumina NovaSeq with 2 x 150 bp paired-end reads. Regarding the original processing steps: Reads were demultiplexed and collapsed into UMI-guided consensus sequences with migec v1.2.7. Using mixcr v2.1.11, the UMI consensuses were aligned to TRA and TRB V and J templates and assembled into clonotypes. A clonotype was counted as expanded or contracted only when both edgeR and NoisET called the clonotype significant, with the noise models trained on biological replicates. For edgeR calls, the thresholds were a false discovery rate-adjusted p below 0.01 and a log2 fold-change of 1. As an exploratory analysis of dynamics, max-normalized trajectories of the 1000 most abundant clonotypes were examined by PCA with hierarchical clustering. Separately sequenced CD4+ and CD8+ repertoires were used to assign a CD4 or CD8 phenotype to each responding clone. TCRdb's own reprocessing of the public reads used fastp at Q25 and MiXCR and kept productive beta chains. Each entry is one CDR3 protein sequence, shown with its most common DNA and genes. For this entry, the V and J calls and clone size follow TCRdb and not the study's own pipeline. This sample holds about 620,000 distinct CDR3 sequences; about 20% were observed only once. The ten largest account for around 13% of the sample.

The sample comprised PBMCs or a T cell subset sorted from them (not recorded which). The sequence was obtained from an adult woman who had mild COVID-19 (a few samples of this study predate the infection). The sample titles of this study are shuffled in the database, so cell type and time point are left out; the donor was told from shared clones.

The CDR3 corresponds to CAWSVFGGGANTGELFF. DNA sequence: TGTGCCTGGAGTGTTTTTGGCGGCGGAGCGAACACCGGGGAGCTGTTTTTT. The rearrangement joined TRBV30 to TRBJ2-2, with the D segment identity uncertain. V gives up 0 bases and J gives up 0 bases, and the segment between their germline ends measures 14 bases. The germline V gene (reference sequence) sets CDR1 to GTSNPN and CDR2 to SVGIG. The CDR3, cysteine through phenylalanine, is 17 amino acids long. Of all the DNA, just the CDR3 is kept, 51 bases in frame from base 1.